One sample yielded the 19 T cell receptor beta chains listed below, sequenced in a study of CD8 T cells in ankylosing spondylitis. TCRdb recomputed calls from the 5' RACE reads with MiXCR, one row per CDR3 protein. The table records hundreds of thousands of distinct CDR3 sequences, 20% of them present only once. Source material: blood, either unsorted or a sorted T cell fraction (not recorded which). The receptors stem from a male donor with ankylosing spondylitis or in good health (not recorded which).

The chain couples TRBV20-1 to TRBJ2-7, with 13 bases that match TRBD2. This CDR3 is 15 amino acids long. Germline V lookup: CDR1 DFQATT, CDR2 SNEGSKA (reference sequence). The CDR3 loop is CRGRTGLAGPYEQYV. DNA for the CDR3: TGCAGGGGCCGAACGGGACTAGCGGGACCCTACGAGCAGTACGTC.

The V call is TRBV7-6, the J call TRBJ2-3, with 8 nucleotides matching TRBD1. J was trimmed by 0 bases and V by 4 bases; bases with no gene match: 6. CDR3 length: 16 residues. Germline CDR1 SGHVS, CDR2 FNYEAQ. Here the CDR3 reads CASSYTGGGSTDTQYF. In nucleotides, the CDR3 is TGTGCCAGCAGCTACACAGGGGGTGGAAGCACAGATACGCAGTATTTT.

A few counts support this clonotype. The chain is built from TRBV20-1 and TRBJ1-6; possibly TRBD1 for D (6 bases). Germline-derived CDR1 and CDR2 are DFQATT and SNEGSKA (reference sequence). This CDR3 is 15 amino acids long. Trimming cost V 5 bases and J 6 bases, with 17 bases left between them. The CDR3: CSAPYSWGANSPLHF. For the CDR3, the DNA is TGCAGTGCTCCTTACTCGTGGGGGGCTAATTCACCCCTCCACTTT.

The rearrangement links TRBV10-3 to TRBJ2-1, with 8 nucleotides matching TRBD1. V was clipped by 0 bases and J by 7 bases; unmatched bases: 8. CDR3 length: 16 amino acids. Germline-derived CDR1 and CDR2 are ENHRY and SYGVKD. CDR3 nucleotides: TGTGCCATCAGTGAGTCTGGACAGGGATGGGGAAATGAGCAGTTCTTC. Translation: CAISESGQGWGNEQFF.

The rearrangement uses TRBV2 and TRBJ1-1; tentatively, D is TRBD1 (6 bases). In germline, CDR1 is SNHLY, CDR2 FYNNEI. The CDR3 has 11 residues. V was trimmed by 7 bases and J by 4 bases, leaving 7 bases between them. The CDR3 reads CASTGVTEAFF. The CDR3 region has the DNA TGTGCCAGCACAGGGGTCACTGAAGCTTTCTTT.

The chain uses TRBV11-1 and TRBJ2-1, with 12 positions matching TRBD2. The CDR3 is 18 residues long. In germline, CDR1 is SGHAT, CDR2 FQDESV (reference sequence). Trimming cost V 5 bases and J 0 bases; bases outside gene matches: 8. The CDR3: CASSPFTSGRTSYNEQFF. CDR3 DNA sequence: TGTGCCAGCAGCCCCTTCACTAGCGGGAGGACCTCCTACAATGAGCAGTTCTTC.

V gene TRBV20-1 combines with J gene TRBJ1-2; D possibly corresponds to TRBD1 (5 bases). In germline, CDR1 is DFQATT, CDR2 SNEGSKA (reference sequence). This CDR3 comprises 10 residues. The CDR3 DNA reads TGCATCCCAGGAGGGGTCGGCTACACCTTC. It codes for CIPGGVGYTF.

The genes are TRBV10-3 and TRBJ1-5; 11 nucleotides line up with TRBD1. This CDR3 is 19 amino acids long. V shed 3 bases and J 6 bases; nucleotides not matched to a gene: 16. CDR1 is ENHRY, CDR2 SYGVKD, per germline. As DNA, the CDR3 is TGTGCCATCAGTGAACGCCCCCCCGCCGGGACAGGGGGAAGTCAGCCCCAGCATTTT. It codes for CAISERPPAGTGGSQPQHF.

This clonotype was seen only a few times. The chain is built from TRBV12-3 or TRBV12-4 and TRBJ2-1; 10 positions agree with TRBD1. The CDR3 runs 14 residues. V gave up 9 bases and J gave up 6 bases; unmatched junction bases: 8. In DNA form, the CDR3 reads TGTGCCAGTACCGGGGACAGGGGTTCCAATGAGCAGTTCTTC. Residues: CASTGDRGSNEQFF.

The chain couples TRBV20-1 to TRBJ2-5, with 7 bases lining up with TRBD2. Per germline, CDR1 DFQATT and CDR2 SNEGSKA (reference sequence). The V segment lost 0 bases and the J segment 3 bases; nucleotides outside the gene matches: 4. This CDR3 is 14 amino acids long. The CDR3 sequence: CSARDRSGKETQYF. CDR3 bases: TGCAGTGCTAGAGATCGCAGCGGGAAAGAGACCCAGTACTTC.

This rearrangement joins TRBV29-1 to TRBJ2-3, with 12 bases lining up with TRBD2. CDR1 and CDR2 (germline): SQVTM, ANQGSEA. The CDR3 consists of 15 residues. V gave up 7 bases and J gave up 8 bases; unmatched junction bases: 13. CDR3 sequence: CSGRLAGEREGTQYF. In DNA, the CDR3 is TGCAGCGGAAGACTAGCGGGGGAAAGGGAGGGTACGCAGTATTTT.

The rearrangement uses TRBV12-3 or TRBV12-4 and TRBJ1-1, with D unresolved. This CDR3 has 13 amino acids. V lost 3 bases and J 11 bases, leaving 16 bases between the germline ends. This CDR3 is CASSLGIEARAFF. CDR3 nucleotide sequence: TGTGCCAGCAGTTTGGGGATTGAGGCGAGGGCTTTCTTT.

V is TRBV10-3 and J is TRBJ2-1, with D possibly TRBD2 on 6 matching bases. The CDR3 runs 15 residues. V lost 7 bases and J 9 bases, leaving 22 bases between the germline ends. The germline V gene encodes CDR1 ENHRY and CDR2 SYGVKD. The CDR3 DNA is TGTGCCATCACTTCTACTAGCAGGAGTTCAAGTGAGCAGTTCTTC. Protein: CAITSTSRSSSEQFF.

This clonotype was seen more than once but under ten times. This sequence joins TRBV12-3 or TRBV12-4 and TRBJ2-3, with D possibly matching TRBD2 (5 bases). The CDR3 is 13 residues long. V lost 7 bases and J lost 2, with 10 bases in between. The CDR3 spells CASTRGNTDTQYF. In DNA form, the CDR3 reads TGTGCCAGCACCCGGGGAAACACAGATACGCAGTATTTT.

This clonotype turned up a few times. The chain couples TRBV28 to TRBJ2-2; maybe TRBD1 (5 bases). The CDR3 is made up of 13 amino acids. CDR1 and CDR2 (germline): MDHEN, SYDVKM. Deletions cut 8 bases from V and 6 bases from J, with 13 bases between. Written as DNA, the CDR3 is TGTGCCAGCTTCTTGAGACAGTCCGGGGAGCTGTTTTTT. Its protein product is CASFLRQSGELFF. Together with reference TRBV28 and TRBJ2-2, the CDR3 gives the full variable domain: DVKVTQSSRYLVKRTGEKVFLECVQDMDHENMFWYRQDPGLGLRLIYFSYDVKMKEKGDIPEGYSVSREKKERFSLILESASTNQTSMYLCASFLRQSGELFFGEGSRLTVL.

This clonotype was detected a few times. This chain links TRBV10-2 with TRBJ1-6; TRBD1 is a possible D gene (6 bases). The germline gives CDR1 WSHSY, CDR2 SAAADI. Trimming took 2 bases from V and 7 from J, leaving 9 bases between them. The CDR3 totals 14 residues. CDR3 residues: CASSETQGNSPLHF. CDR3 nucleotides: TGCGCCAGCAGTGAGACGCAGGGGAATTCACCCCTCCACTTT.

This clonotype showed up just a few times. The chain links TRBV20-1 to TRBJ2-3, with TRBD2 matching over 8 bases. The trim removed 6 bases at V and 1 base at J, leaving 6 bases unmatched. Germline assignment: CDR1 DFQATT and CDR2 SNEGSKA (reference sequence). The CDR3 loop spans 14 amino acids. In DNA form, the CDR3 reads TGCAGTGCAGCGGGGGCTAGCGGCACAGATACGCAGTATTTT. It is translated as CSAAGASGTDTQYF.

This clonotype was counted only a few times. CDR3 amino acids: CASSLVALEPQHF. The CDR3 nucleotides read TGCGCCAGCAGCTTGGTGGCGTTGGAGCCCCAGCATTTT. The chain carries TRBV5-1 and TRBJ1-5; no firm D call. CDR1 and CDR2 (germline): SGHRS, YFSETQ. This CDR3 has 13 amino acids. Trimming stripped 0 bases from V and 8 bases from J, with 9 bases between.

The gene calls are TRBV5-1 and TRBJ2-1; D is unresolved. The V gene lost 4 bases and the J gene lost 8 bases, with 22 bases spanning the gap. The CDR3 covers 16 residues. Looked up from germline, CDR1 is SGHRS and CDR2 is YFSETQ. CDR3 in DNA: TGCGCCAGCAGCCCGACGGAGCGCTCATTAGAGGATGAGCAGTTCTTC. Encoded protein: CASSPTERSLEDEQFF.